This T cell receptor beta chain is from a study of metastatic and nonmetastatic thyroid tumors. Study overall: For malignant and benign thyroid patients, tumor or nodule tissue and blood were the sources whose repertoires were compared.

This CDR3 comprises 15 residues. With V trimmed by 4 bases and J by 5 bases, 8 bases remained unmatched. Germline values: CDR1 SGHRS, CDR2 YFSETQ. Broader study findings: Versus benign nodules, malignant thyroid tumors reportedly had significantly higher TCR beta diversity, in blood and tumor.

No treatment of any kind had been given to any patient before thyroid surgery. For this clone: The antigen remains undetermined.

TCRdb reassembled clones from the PCR reads with MiXCR. Among approximately 70,000 clones listed, roughly 18% were seen once. The rearrangement uses TRBV5-1 and TRBJ2-2; the match to TRBD1 covers 7 bases. The sequence derives from a female donor with papillary thyroid cancer or a benign thyroid nodule (not recorded which). Some clones in this sample may be carry-over from other donors' samples. Material for sequencing was blood. The CDR3 DNA sequence: TGCGCCAGCAGCCGAGGGGGCAAGAAAACCGGGGAGCTGTTTTTT. It translates to CASSRGGKKTGELFF.